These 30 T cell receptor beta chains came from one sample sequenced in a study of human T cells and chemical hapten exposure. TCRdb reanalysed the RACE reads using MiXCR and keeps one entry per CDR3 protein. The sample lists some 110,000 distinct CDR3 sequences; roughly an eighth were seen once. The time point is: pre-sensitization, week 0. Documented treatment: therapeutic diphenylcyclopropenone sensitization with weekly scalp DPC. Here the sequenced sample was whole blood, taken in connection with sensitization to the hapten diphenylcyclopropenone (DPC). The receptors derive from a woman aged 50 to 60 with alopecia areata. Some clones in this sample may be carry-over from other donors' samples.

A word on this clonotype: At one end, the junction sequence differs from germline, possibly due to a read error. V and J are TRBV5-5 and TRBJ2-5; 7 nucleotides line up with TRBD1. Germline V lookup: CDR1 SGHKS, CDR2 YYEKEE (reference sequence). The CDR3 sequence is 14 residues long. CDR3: CAGSWDSLKETQYF. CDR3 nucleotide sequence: TGTGCCGGCAGCTGGGACAGCCTAAAGGAGACCCAGTACTTC.

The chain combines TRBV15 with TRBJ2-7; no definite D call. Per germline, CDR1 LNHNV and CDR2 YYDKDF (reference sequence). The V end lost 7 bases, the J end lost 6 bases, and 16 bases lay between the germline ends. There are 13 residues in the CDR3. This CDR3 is CATKHNLMREQYF. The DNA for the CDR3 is TGTGCCACCAAACATAACCTAATGCGCGAGCAGTACTTC.

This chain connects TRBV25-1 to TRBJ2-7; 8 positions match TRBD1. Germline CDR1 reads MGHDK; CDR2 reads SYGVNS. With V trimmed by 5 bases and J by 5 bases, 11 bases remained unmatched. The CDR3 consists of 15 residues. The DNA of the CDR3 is TGTGCCAGCAGTTTCCAGGGGGCACAGTATGACGAGCAGTACTTC. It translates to CASSFQGAQYDEQYF.

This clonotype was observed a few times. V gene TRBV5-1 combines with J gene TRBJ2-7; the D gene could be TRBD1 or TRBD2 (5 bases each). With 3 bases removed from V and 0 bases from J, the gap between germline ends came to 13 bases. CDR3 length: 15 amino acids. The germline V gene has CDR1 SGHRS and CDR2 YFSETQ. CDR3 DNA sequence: TGCGCCAGCAGCTCGGACGGGGCCAGCTCCTACGAGCAGTACTTC. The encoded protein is CASSSDGASSYEQYF.

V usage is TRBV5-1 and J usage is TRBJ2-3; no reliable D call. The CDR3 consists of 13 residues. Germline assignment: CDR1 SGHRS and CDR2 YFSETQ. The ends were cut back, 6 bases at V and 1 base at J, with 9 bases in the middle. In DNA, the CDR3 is TGCGCCAGCACCACACAGCGCACAGATACGCAGTATTTT. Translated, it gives CASTTQRTDTQYF.

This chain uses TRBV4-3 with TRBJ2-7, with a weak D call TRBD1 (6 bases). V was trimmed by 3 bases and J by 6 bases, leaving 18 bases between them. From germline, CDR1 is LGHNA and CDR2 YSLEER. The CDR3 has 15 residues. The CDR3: CASSQLNLQGAEQYF. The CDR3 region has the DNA TGCGCCAGCAGCCAGCTTAACCTACAGGGAGCCGAGCAGTACTTC.

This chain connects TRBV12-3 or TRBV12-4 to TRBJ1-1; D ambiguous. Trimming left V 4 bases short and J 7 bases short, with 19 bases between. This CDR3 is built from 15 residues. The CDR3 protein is CASSSSVVRALEAFF. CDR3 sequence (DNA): TGTGCCAGCAGTTCCTCCGTGGTTCGGGCCCTTGAAGCTTTCTTT.

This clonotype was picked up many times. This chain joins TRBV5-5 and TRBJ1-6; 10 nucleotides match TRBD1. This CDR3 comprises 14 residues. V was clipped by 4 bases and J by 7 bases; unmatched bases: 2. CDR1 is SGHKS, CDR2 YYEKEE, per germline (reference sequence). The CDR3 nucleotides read TGTGCCAGCAGCCCGGGACAGGGGAATTCACCCCTCCACTTT. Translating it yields CASSPGQGNSPLHF.

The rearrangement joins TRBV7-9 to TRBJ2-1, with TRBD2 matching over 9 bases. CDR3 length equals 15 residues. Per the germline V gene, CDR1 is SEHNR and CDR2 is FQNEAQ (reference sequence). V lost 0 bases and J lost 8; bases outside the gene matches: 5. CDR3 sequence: CASSLAAGGPDEQFF. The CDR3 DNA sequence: TGTGCCAGCAGCTTAGCAGCGGGGGGTCCCGATGAGCAGTTCTTC.

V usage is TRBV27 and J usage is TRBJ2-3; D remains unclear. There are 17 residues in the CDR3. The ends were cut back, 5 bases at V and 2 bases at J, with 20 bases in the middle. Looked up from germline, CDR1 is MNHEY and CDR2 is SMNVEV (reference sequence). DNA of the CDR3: TGTGCCAGCAGTCTGGGGTCGATCGGCTACAACACAGATACGCAGTATTTT. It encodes CASSLGSIGYNTDTQYF.

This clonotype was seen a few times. CDR3 sequence (DNA): TGTGCCAGCTCACCACTTGGGGACAGATACACAGATACGCAGTATTTT. Protein product: CASSPLGDRYTDTQYF. The chain employs TRBV18 and TRBJ2-3, with 7 bases matching TRBD1. Trimming removed 1 base from V and 2 bases from J; junction bases left unmatched: 6. This CDR3 contains 16 residues. The germline CDR1 and CDR2 sequences are KGHSH and LQKENI.

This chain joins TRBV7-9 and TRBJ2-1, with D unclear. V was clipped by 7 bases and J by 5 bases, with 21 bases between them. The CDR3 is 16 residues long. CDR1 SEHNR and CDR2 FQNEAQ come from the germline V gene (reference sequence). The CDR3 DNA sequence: TGTGCCAGCAAGCCGACGCGTGGGGAATCTGACAATGAGCAGTTCTTC. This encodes CASKPTRGESDNEQFF.

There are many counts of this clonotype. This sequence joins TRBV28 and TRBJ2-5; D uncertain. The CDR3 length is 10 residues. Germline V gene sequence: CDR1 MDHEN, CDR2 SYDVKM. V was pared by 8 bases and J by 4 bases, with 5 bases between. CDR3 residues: CASSGETQYF. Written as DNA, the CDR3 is TGTGCCAGCTCGGGAGAGACCCAGTACTTC.

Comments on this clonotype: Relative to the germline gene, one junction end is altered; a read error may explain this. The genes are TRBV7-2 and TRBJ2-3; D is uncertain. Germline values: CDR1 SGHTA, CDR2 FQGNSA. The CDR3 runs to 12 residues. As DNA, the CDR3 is TGTGCCAACAGCTTTCTGGCAGATACGCAGTATTTT. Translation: CANSFLADTQYF.

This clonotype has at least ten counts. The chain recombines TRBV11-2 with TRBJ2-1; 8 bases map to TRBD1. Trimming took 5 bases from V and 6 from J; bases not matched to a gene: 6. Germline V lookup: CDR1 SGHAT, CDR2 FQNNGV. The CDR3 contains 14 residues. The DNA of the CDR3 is TGTGCCAGCAGCCCAGGGGGCAGGGTCAATGAGCAGTTCTTC. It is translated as CASSPGGRVNEQFF.

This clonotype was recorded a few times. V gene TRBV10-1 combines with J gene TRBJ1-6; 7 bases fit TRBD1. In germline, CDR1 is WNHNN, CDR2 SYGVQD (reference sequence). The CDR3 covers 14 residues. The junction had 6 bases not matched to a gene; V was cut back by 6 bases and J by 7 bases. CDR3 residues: CASRTGSLNSPLHF. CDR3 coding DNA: TGCGCCAGCAGGACAGGGAGCCTGAATTCACCCCTCCACTTT.

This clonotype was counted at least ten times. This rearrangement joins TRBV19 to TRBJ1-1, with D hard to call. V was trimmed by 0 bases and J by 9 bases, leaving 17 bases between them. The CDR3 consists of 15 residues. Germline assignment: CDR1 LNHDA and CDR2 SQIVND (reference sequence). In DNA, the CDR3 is TGTGCCAGTAGTATAGATTGGGCGTCTACCTCACAAGCTTTCTTT. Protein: CASSIDWASTSQAFF.

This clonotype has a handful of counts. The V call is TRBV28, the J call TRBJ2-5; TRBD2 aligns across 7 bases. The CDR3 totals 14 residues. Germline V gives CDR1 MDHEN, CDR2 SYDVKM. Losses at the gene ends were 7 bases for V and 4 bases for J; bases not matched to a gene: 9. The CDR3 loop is CASKVREIRETQYF. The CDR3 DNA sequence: TGTGCCAGCAAGGTGCGGGAGATACGAGAGACCCAGTACTTC.

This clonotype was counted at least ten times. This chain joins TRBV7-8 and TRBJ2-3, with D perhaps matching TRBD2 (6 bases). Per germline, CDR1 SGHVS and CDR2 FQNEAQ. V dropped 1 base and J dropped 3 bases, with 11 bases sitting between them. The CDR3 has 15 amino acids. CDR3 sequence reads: CASSLEPGGTDTQYF. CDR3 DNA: TGTGCCAGCAGCTTAGAACCTGGAGGGACAGATACGCAGTATTTT.

CDR3 amino acids: CASTPGGAGGPTDTQYF. CDR3 sequence (DNA): TGCGCCAGCACCCCTGGCGGGGCGGGGGGGCCGACAGATACGCAGTATTTT. V gene TRBV5-1 combines with J gene TRBJ2-3; 9 bases line up with TRBD2. Germline trimming cut 6 bases from V and 3 bases from J; bases unmatched to any gene: 14. This CDR3 comprises 17 residues. Germline V lookup: CDR1 SGHRS, CDR2 YFSETQ.

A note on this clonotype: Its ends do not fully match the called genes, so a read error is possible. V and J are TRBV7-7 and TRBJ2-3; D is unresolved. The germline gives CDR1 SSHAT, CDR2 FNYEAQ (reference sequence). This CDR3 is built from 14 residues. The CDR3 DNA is TGTGCTAGCAGCTTTTCTTATGGTACAGATACGCAGTATTTT. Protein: CASSFSYGTDTQYF. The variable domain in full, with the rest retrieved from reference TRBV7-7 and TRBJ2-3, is GAGVSQSPRYKVTKRGQDVTLRCDPISSHATLYWYQQALGQGPEFLTYFNYEAQPDKSGLPSDRFSAERPEGSISTLTIQRTEQRDSAMYRCASSFSYGTDTQYFGPGTRLTVL.

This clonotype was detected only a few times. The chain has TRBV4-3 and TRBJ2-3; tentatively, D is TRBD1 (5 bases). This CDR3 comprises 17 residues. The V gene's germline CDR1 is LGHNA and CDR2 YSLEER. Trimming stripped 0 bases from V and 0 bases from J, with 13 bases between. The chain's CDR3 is CASSQEIGGASTDTQYF. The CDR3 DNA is TGCGCCAGCAGCCAAGAGATTGGTGGGGCTAGCACAGATACGCAGTATTTT.

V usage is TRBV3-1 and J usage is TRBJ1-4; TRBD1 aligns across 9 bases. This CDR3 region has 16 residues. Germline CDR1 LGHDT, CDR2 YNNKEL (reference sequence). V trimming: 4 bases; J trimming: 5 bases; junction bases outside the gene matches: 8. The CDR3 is CASSPVTGTGNEKLFF. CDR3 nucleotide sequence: TGTGCCAGCAGCCCGGTAACCGGGACAGGGAATGAAAAACTGTTTTTT.

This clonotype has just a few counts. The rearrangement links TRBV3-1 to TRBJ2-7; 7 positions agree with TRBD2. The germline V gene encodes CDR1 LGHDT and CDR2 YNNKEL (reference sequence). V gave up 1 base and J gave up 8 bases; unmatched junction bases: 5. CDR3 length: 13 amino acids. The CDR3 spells CASSQAMGGKQYF. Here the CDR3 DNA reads TGTGCCAGCAGCCAAGCGATGGGGGGGAAGCAGTACTTC.

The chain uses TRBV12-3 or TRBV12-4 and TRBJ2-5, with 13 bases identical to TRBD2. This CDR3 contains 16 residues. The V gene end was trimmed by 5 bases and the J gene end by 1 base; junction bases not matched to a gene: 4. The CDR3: CASSGLAGDLQETQYF. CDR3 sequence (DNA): TGTGCCAGCAGTGGACTAGCGGGAGACCTCCAAGAGACCCAGTACTTC.

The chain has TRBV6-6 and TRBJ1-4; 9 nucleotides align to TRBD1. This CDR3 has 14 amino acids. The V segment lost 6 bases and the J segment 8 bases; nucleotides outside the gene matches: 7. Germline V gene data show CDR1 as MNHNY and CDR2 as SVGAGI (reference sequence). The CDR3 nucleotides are TGTGCCAGCAGCAGACAGGGGGTAGGGGAAAAACTGTTTTTT. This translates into CASSRQGVGEKLFF.

The CDR3 nucleotides are TGCGCCAGCAGCTTGGCGCCCTCAGATACGCAGTATTTT. Protein: CASSLAPSDTQYF. V is TRBV5-1 and J is TRBJ2-3; no clear D. V shed 0 bases and J shed 4 bases, with 6 bases lying between them. Looked up from germline, CDR1 is SGHRS and CDR2 is YFSETQ. This CDR3 has 13 amino acids.

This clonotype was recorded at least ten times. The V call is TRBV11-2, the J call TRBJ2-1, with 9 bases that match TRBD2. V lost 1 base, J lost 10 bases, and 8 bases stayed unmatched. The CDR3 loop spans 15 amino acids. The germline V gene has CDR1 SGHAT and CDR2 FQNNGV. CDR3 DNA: TGTGCCAGCAGCTTAGGTAGCGGGGGTCCGGGCGAGCAGTTCTTC. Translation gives CASSLGSGGPGEQFF.

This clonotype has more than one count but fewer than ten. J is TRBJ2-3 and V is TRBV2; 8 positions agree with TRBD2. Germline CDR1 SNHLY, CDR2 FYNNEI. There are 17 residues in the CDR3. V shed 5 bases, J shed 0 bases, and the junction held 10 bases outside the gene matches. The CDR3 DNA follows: TGTGCCAGCAGTAGGAGAGCGGGGGCCAGAAGCACAGATACGCAGTATTTT. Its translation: CASSRRAGARSTDTQYF.

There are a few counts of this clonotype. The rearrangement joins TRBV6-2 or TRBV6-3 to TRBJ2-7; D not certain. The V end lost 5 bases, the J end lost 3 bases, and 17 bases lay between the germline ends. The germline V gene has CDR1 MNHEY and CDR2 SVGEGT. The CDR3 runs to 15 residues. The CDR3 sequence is CASSGRLTDIYEQYF. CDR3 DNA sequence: TGTGCCAGCAGTGGTCGTTTGACGGATATCTACGAGCAGTACTTC.